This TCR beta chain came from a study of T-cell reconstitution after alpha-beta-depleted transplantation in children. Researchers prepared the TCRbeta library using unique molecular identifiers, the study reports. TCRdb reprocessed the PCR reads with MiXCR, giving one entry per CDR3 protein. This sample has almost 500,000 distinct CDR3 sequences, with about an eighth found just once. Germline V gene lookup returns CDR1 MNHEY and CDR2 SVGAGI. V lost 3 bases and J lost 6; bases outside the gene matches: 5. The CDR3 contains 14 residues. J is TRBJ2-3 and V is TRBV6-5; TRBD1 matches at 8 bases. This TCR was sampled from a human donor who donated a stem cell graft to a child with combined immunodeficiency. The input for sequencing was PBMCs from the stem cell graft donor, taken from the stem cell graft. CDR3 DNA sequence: TGTGCCAGCAGTTATCGGACAGGGAGGGATACGCAGTATTTT. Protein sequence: CASSYRTGRDTQYF.